Listed below are T cell receptor beta chains from one sample, sequenced in a study of control samples from healthy donors and cancer patients. Clones were sequenced by immunoSEQ multiplex PCR, and TCRdb holds only the in-frame ones, with some missing. The sample consists of about 110,000 clones, 90% of them appearing once. The specimen was blood. These receptors originate from a human donor in good health. The donor label of this sample is uncertain. Each CDR3 is given with its conserved first and last residue. The order of the fields is J gene, D gene, V gene, clone size, CDR3 protein, CDR3 DNA. A D gene is named only where the DNA matches it firmly. Clone sizes are given selectively: once, few, many, or a class where the clone is expanded.

J: TRBJ1-4
D: -
V: TRBV5-7
size: -
CDR3: CASIIPSGATNEKLFF
DNA: TGTGCCAGCATCATACCCTCGGGAGCAACTAATGAAAAACTGTTTTTT

J: TRBJ1-2
D: -
V: TRBV27
size: -
CDR3: CASSFQGREYGYTF
DNA: TGTGCCAGCAGTTTTCAGGGGAGGGAGTATGGCTACACCTTC

J: TRBJ1-3
D: -
V: TRBV27
size: -
CDR3: CASSRGYGNTIYF
DNA: TGTGCCAGCAGTAGAGGGTACGGAAACACCATATATTTT

J: TRBJ2-7
D: TRBD1
V: TRBV5-4
size: once
CDR3: CASSPAGQGFEQYF
DNA: TGTGCCAGCAGCCCCGCGGGACAGGGTTTCGAGCAGTACTTC

J: TRBJ1-2
D: -
V: TRBV29-1
size: -
CDR3: CSVEPGNSNYGYTF
DNA: TGCAGCGTTGAACCCGGGAACTCTAACTATGGCTACACCTTC

J: TRBJ2-3
D: -
V: TRBV20-1
size: -
CDR3: CSASMWGGSSTDTQYF
DNA: TGCAGTGCTAGTATGTGGGGTGGTTCTAGCACAGATACGCAGTATTTT

J: TRBJ1-6
D: -
V: TRBV2
size: -
CDR3: CASKGYPLHF
DNA: TGTGCCAGCAAGGGGTACCCCCTCCACTTT

J: TRBJ2-2
D: TRBD1
V: TRBV25-1
size: -
CDR3: CASSPIQGGTGELFF
DNA: TGTGCCAGCAGTCCCATACAGGGGGGCACCGGGGAGCTGTTTTTT

J: TRBJ2-5
D: -
V: TRBV2
size: -
CDR3: CASLPHGAGETQYF
DNA: TGTGCCAGCCTTCCTCACGGGGCGGGTGAGACCCAGTACTTC

J: TRBJ2-2
D: -
V: TRBV14
size: -
CDR3: CASSQETGVTGELFF
DNA: TGTGCCAGCAGCCAAGAAACGGGAGTGACCGGGGAGCTGTTTTTT

J: TRBJ2-7
D: -
V: TRBV7-9
size: few
CDR3: CASSSQVSYEQYF
DNA: TGTGCCAGCAGCTCTCAGGTCTCCTACGAGCAGTACTTC

J: TRBJ2-1
D: TRBD2
V: TRBV12-5
size: -
CDR3: CASGLRLGGGVYNEQFF
DNA: TGTGCTAGTGGTTTACGACTGGGCGGGGGGGTTTACAATGAGCAGTTCTTC

J: TRBJ1-6
D: TRBD1
V: TRBV6-5
size: -
CDR3: CASREGDRESPLHF
DNA: TGTGCCAGCAGAGAGGGGGACAGGGAATCACCCCTCCACTTT

J: TRBJ1-3
D: -
V: TRBV12-5
size: once
CDR3: CASGFLEDTIYF
DNA: TGTGCTAGTGGTTTTCTGGAGGACACCATATATTTT

J: TRBJ2-7
D: TRBD1
V: TRBV19
size: -
CDR3: CASSIGQGAVEQYF
DNA: TGTGCCAGTAGTATCGGACAGGGGGCGGTCGAGCAGTACTTC

J: TRBJ2-2
D: TRBD1
V: TRBV11-2
size: -
CDR3: CASSLVGLGGVGTGELFF
DNA: TGTGCCAGCAGCTTAGTCGGTTTAGGGGGCGTGGGGACCGGGGAGCTGTTTTTT

J: TRBJ2-5
D: -
V: TRBV6-1
size: once
CDR3: CASSVAPAGAIQETQYF
DNA: TGTGCCAGCAGTGTTGCCCCGGCGGGGGCGATACAAGAGACCCAGTACTTC

J: TRBJ1-2
D: -
V: TRBV29-1
size: -
CDR3: CSVEGAANYGYTF
DNA: TGCAGCGTTGAGGGGGCGGCGAACTATGGCTACACCTTC

J: TRBJ1-6
D: -
V: TRBV18
size: -
CDR3: CASSLPDSPLHF
DNA: TGTGCCAGCTCACTGCCAGATTCACCCCTCCACTTT

J: TRBJ1-3
D: -
V: TRBV18
size: -
CDR3: CASSPPAGSGNTIYF
DNA: TGTGCCAGCTCACCACCAGCAGGGAGTGGAAACACCATATATTTT

J: TRBJ1-2
D: -
V: TRBV6-6
size: -
CDR3: CASSPQVWDYGYTF
DNA: TGTGCCAGCAGCCCACAAGTGTGGGACTATGGCTACACCTTC

J: TRBJ2-5
D: -
V: TRBV5-1
size: once
CDR3: CASSLDSRETQYF
DNA: TGCGCCAGCAGCTTGGACAGCCGGGAGACCCAGTACTTC

J: TRBJ2-2
D: TRBD1
V: TRBV27
size: -
CDR3: CASSKDRGLNTGELFF
DNA: TGTGCCAGCAGCAAAGACAGGGGTCTGAACACCGGGGAGCTGTTTTTT

J: TRBJ2-5
D: -
V: TRBV5-4
size: -
CDR3: CASSSRELETQYF
DNA: TGTGCCAGCAGCTCTCGGGAGCTCGAGACCCAGTACTTC

J: TRBJ2-7
D: -
V: TRBV5-8
size: -
CDR3: CASTTWRFVGDNSYEQYF
DNA: TGTGCCAGCACCACTTGGCGGTTTGTTGGGGACAACTCCTACGAGCAGTACTTC

J: TRBJ2-1
D: TRBD1
V: TRBV2
size: -
CDR3: CASRNPTGTGEFF
DNA: TGTGCCAGCAGAAATCCCACCGGGACAGGGGAGTTCTTC

J: TRBJ2-4
D: -
V: TRBV12-5
size: -
CDR3: CASAAAGNIQYF
DNA: TGTGCTAGTGCCGCGGCCGGGAACATTCAGTACTTC

J: TRBJ1-2
D: TRBD1
V: TRBV5-1
size: -
CDR3: CASRGTGDQGGYTF
DNA: TGCGCCAGCAGAGGGACAGGGGATCAGGGTGGCTACACCTTC

J: TRBJ2-6
D: -
V: TRBV14
size: -
CDR3: CASSQELVLSSGANVLTF
DNA: TGTGCCAGCAGCCAAGAATTGGTGCTCTCCTCTGGGGCCAACGTCCTGACTTTC

J: TRBJ2-3
D: -
V: TRBV15
size: -
CDR3: CATSRDQPGTDTQYF
DNA: TGTGCCACCAGCAGAGATCAACCAGGCACAGATACGCAGTATTTT

J: TRBJ1-1
D: -
V: TRBV18
size: few
CDR3: CASSPGTDEAFF
DNA: TGTGCCAGCTCACCCGGGACGGACGAAGCTTTCTTT

J: TRBJ1-5
D: -
V: TRBV24-1
size: -
CDR3: CATSDLSRANQPQHF
DNA: TGTGCCACCAGTGATTTGAGCAGGGCGAATCAGCCCCAGCATTTT

J: TRBJ2-7
D: TRBD1
V: TRBV19
size: few
CDR3: CASTPAGGPYEQYF
DNA: TGTGCCAGTACCCCGGCAGGGGGCCCCTACGAGCAGTACTTC

J: TRBJ2-1
D: -
V: TRBV20-1
size: -
CDR3: CSQTKYNEQFF
DNA: TGCAGCCAGACAAAATACAATGAGCAGTTCTTC

J: TRBJ2-7
D: TRBD1
V: TRBV5-1
size: -
CDR3: CASSLIGTGNHEQYF
DNA: TGCGCCAGCAGCTTAATAGGGACAGGGAATCACGAGCAGTACTTC

J: TRBJ2-7
D: TRBD1
V: TRBV29-1
size: -
CDR3: CSVVQGDYEQYF
DNA: TGCAGCGTTGTACAGGGGGACTACGAGCAGTACTTC

J: TRBJ1-1
D: -
V: TRBV5-1
size: -
CDR3: CASASPEETEAFF
DNA: TGCGCCAGCGCCTCCCCGGAGGAGACTGAAGCTTTCTTT